This T cell receptor beta chain was recovered during a study of beta chain features in type 1 diabetes. Regarding the study as a whole: Within patients, naive, central memory and Treg TCRB repertoires seemed more similar than within healthy donors.

Germline CDR1 and CDR2: MDHEN and SYDVKM. The CDR3 runs 12 residues. The trim removed 2 bases at V and 14 bases at J, leaving 8 bases unmatched. Of the isolated RNA, all was reverse transcribed, and so the sequenced material was expressed TCRB transcripts. TCRdb's copy holds only in-frame clones and misses some; the assay was immunoSEQ multiplex PCR. The table lists about 370,000 clones, approximately 16% of them singletons, with approximately 0.02% in the top ten. This clone occurred a few times. Its antigen is currently unknown. This clonotype was sampled from a woman aged 18-30 years in good health. The specimen was naive CD4+ T cells from blood. J is TRBJ1-2 and V is TRBV28, with 7 nucleotides matching TRBD1. The DNA of the CDR3 is TGTGCCAGCAGTTTACTCCAGGGGGGTCCGACCTTC. The encoded protein is CASSLLQGGPTF.